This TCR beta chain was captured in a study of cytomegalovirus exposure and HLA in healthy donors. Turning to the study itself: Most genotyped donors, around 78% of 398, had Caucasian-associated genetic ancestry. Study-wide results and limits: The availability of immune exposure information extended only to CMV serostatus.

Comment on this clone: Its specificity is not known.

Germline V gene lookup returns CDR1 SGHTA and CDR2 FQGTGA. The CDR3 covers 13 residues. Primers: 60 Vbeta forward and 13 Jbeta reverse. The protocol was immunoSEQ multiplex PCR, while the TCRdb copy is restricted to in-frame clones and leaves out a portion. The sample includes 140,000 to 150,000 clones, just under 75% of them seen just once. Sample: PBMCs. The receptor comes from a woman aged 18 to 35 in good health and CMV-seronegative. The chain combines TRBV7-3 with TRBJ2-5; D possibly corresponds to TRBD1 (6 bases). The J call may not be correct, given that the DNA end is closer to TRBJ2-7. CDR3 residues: CASSPNRDGEQYF. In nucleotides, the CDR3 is TGTGCCAGCAGCCCCAACAGGGACGGCGAGCAGTACTTC.